This T cell receptor beta chain was recorded in a study of blood T cell repertoires in COVID-19. Study details: From the United States, Italy and Spain came samples of acute and convalescent COVID-19. PBMCs, B-cell-depleted T cells, or T cells provided the cDNA or gDNA that made up the material.

The germline CDR1 and CDR2 sequences are SGHTA and FQGNSA. Deletions cut 3 bases from V and 4 bases from J, with 6 bases between. The CDR3 totals 12 residues. In the original analysis: For nucleated cells, counts were estimated from reference gene primer amplification. Clones were sequenced by immunoSEQ multiplex PCR, and TCRdb holds only the in-frame ones, with some missing. V, J and clone size reflect that table, while D and trimming were determined from the DNA. The sample holds roughly 170,000 clones, 70% to 90% seen once. The clonotype comes from a man aged 55-75 years who had recovered from COVID-19. V usage is TRBV7-2 and J usage is TRBJ1-1; unclear D gene. Sequences were obtained from peripheral blood. CDR3 DNA: TGTGCCAGCAGCTTGTTCGGCACTGAAGCTTTCTTT. Translated, it gives CASSLFGTEAFF.